A selection of T cell receptor beta chains follows, all from one sample in a study of regulatory T cells in long-lasting Graves disease. One entry per CDR3 protein, called by TCRdb with MiXCR from the multiplex PCR reads. This table has roughly 420,000 distinct CDR3 sequences, over 15% appearing once. This same sample was also part of a study on T cells in Graves' hyperthyroidism and ophthalmopathy.

This material consisted of peripheral blood mononuclear cells (PBMCs), taken at new diagnosis, from a patient treated with antithyroid drugs. These receptors originate from a woman aged 25 to 39 with Graves disease. CDR3s include the opening cysteine and the closing phenylalanine or tryptophan. Fields, in order: J gene, D gene, V gene, clone size, CDR3 DNA, CDR3 protein. The D gene is left open where the match is weak. Expanded clones get a size class; other rows say once, few or many, or leave the size out.

TRBJ1-4,TRBD1,TRBV4-1,-,TGCGCCAGCAGCCTCGGGCCCACAGGGGGCGGCGAAAAACTGTTTTTT,CASSLGPTGGGEKLFF
TRBJ1-6,-,TRBV3-1,many,TGTGCCAGCAGCCAAGATCTTTTCGGCTCACCCCTCCACTTT,CASSQDLFGSPLHF
TRBJ2-7,TRBD1,TRBV4-3,-,TGCGCCAGCAGCCACCACCTGTCCGGGACAGGGCGCTCCTACGAGCAGTACTTC,CASSHHLSGTGRSYEQYF
TRBJ2-1,TRBD1,TRBV28,many,TGTGCCAGCAGTGGACAGGGCGATGAGCAGTTCTTC,CASSGQGDEQFF
TRBJ2-4,-,TRBV3-1,many,TGTGCCAGCAGCCAAGAAGGTTTCCGCCTAGCCAAAAACATTCAGTACTTC,CASSQEGFRLAKNIQYF
TRBJ1-4,-,TRBV7-2,few,TGTGCCAGCGGTAATGAAAAACTGTTTTTT,CASGNEKLFF
TRBJ2-1,-,TRBV28,many,TGTGCCAGCACCTCGGCGAATTACAATGAGCAGTTCTTC,CASTSANYNEQFF
TRBJ2-7,TRBD2,TRBV15,-,TGTGCCACCAGTATAGCGGGAGATAGCTACGAGCAGTACTTC,CATSIAGDSYEQYF
TRBJ1-4,-,TRBV7-9,-,TGTGCCAGCAGCTTATCGCCTTTTGTAGGTGAAAAACTGTTTTTT,CASSLSPFVGEKLFF
TRBJ2-2,-,TRBV20-1,many,TGCAGTGCTAGAGAACATCGCACCGGGGAGCTGTTTTTT,CSAREHRTGELFF
TRBJ2-1,-,TRBV5-1,-,TGCGCCAGCAGCACAGGGTTCGATGAGCAGTTCTTC,CASSTGFDEQFF
TRBJ2-7,-,TRBV12-3/TRBV12-4,many,TGTGCCAGCAGTTTTGGTCGCGGACCTAGGGACTACGAGCAGTACTTC,CASSFGRGPRDYEQYF
TRBJ1-1,-,TRBV6-1,many,TGTGCCAGCAGTGAAATATCTCAAGTAAACACTGAAGCTTTCTTT,CASSEISQVNTEAFF
TRBJ1-2,-,TRBV18,few,TGTGCCAGCTCCCCCGGACGGGGATCGGGCTACACCTTC,CASSPGRGSGYTF
TRBJ1-3,-,TRBV12-3/TRBV12-4,many,TGTGCCAGCAGGGGCAAGGACTGTTGTGAAGGAAACACCATATATTTT,CASRGKDCCEGNTIYF
TRBJ2-7,TRBD2,TRBV20-1,many,TGCAGTGCTAGTCAAGGCGGCGGGAGAGATAACGAGCAGTACTTC,CSASQGGGRDNEQYF
TRBJ1-2,TRBD1,TRBV14,-,TGTGCCAGCAGCCAGAGACAGGGCTCGGTCTATGGCTACACCTTC,CASSQRQGSVYGYTF
TRBJ2-3,TRBD1,TRBV5-1,many,TGCGCCAGCAAGAGGGACAGGGGTGTGGGAGATACGCAGTATTTT,CASKRDRGVGDTQYF
TRBJ2-1,TRBD2,TRBV14,few,TGTGCCAGCAGCCAAGTGAGCGGGAAATACTACAATGAGCAGTTCTTC,CASSQVSGKYYNEQFF
TRBJ2-7,-,TRBV7-9,many,TGTGCCAGCAGCTCCCCCCGTGGCCACGGCGAGCAGTACTTC,CASSSPRGHGEQYF